Below, 31 T cell receptor beta chains from the same sample are listed, as sequenced in a study of shared clonotypes between healthy human individuals. Clones were read by immunoSEQ multiplex PCR, and TCRdb kept only the in-frame ones, dropping some. The data hold around 1.6 million clones, with 95% to 99% observed a single time. Input material: naive CD4+ T cells sorted from blood. Documented subset: CD45RA+ positively selected. These receptors were obtained from a man aged 30 to 39 in good health.

CDR3 sequence: CASSLFVGRETQYF. DNA for the CDR3: TGCGCCAGCAGCTTATTTGTGGGTCGAGAGACCCAGTACTTC. The chain is built from TRBV5-1 and TRBJ2-5; D call uncertain. V was clipped by 2 bases and J by 4 bases, with 12 bases between them. Germline CDR1 SGHRS, CDR2 YFSETQ. CDR3 size: 14 residues.

The chain carries TRBV21-1 and TRBJ2-2; the table's TRBD1 call for D was not verified on the DNA. TRBV21-1 is deemed a pseudogene. The CDR3 runs 16 residues. CDR3 residues: CASSKRAGKKAGELFF. DNA of the CDR3: TGTGCCAGCAGCAAACGGGCAGGGAAAAAGGCCGGGGAGCTGTTTTTT.

Turning to this clone: The sample holds other DNA sequences that translate to the same CDR3. The genes are TRBV27 and TRBJ2-2; no clear D gene. Trimming cost V 2 bases and J 4 bases, with 5 bases left between them. The germline gives CDR1 MNHEY, CDR2 SMNVEV (reference sequence). This CDR3 is built from 13 residues. The DNA for the CDR3 is TGTGCCAGCAGTTTAAGGGTCACCGGGGAGCTGTTTTTT. It translates to CASSLRVTGELFF.

This chain connects TRBV23-1 to TRBJ2-7; D is possibly TRBD2 (6 bases). TRBV23-1 qualifies as an ORF whose function is uncertain. Trimming pared 5 bases from V and 3 bases from J, leaving 14 bases between. CDR3 length: 14 amino acids. CDR3 nucleotides: TGCGCCAGCAGTGCGGCGGGACCGAACTACGAGCAGTACTTC. Encoded protein: CASSAAGPNYEQYF.

This clone was recorded once. J is TRBJ2-7 and V is TRBV6-5, with D maybe TRBD2 (7 bases). The CDR3 consists of 15 residues. V was trimmed by 6 bases and J by 4 bases, leaving 19 bases between them. The germline gives CDR1 MNHEY, CDR2 SVGAGI. This chain's CDR3 is CASSGLTGGRYEQYF. CDR3 sequence (DNA): TGTGCCAGCAGCGGCTTGACCGGGGGGCGATACGAGCAGTACTTC.

The V and J genes are TRBV30 and TRBJ1-1, with D hard to call. V dropped 5 bases and J dropped 1 base, with 14 bases sitting between them. The germline V gene encodes CDR1 GTSNPN and CDR2 SVGIG (reference sequence). The CDR3 contains 14 residues. In DNA, the CDR3 is TGTGCCTGGGCCTCGTGGGAACCGAACACTGAAGCTTTCTTT. Translation: CAWASWEPNTEAFF.

The V and J genes are TRBV5-1 and TRBJ2-3, with TRBD2 matching 7 bases. The V and J ends lost 4 bases and 5 bases, in that order; junction bases with no gene match: 10. Per germline, CDR1 SGHRS and CDR2 YFSETQ. The CDR3 has 15 residues. The CDR3: CASSPAWGGEDTQYF. The CDR3 DNA reads as TGCGCCAGCAGCCCAGCCTGGGGGGGAGAAGATACGCAGTATTTT.

The chain joins TRBV5-5 to TRBJ1-2, with 9 bases identical to TRBD1. CDR1 is SGHKS, CDR2 YYEKEE, per germline (reference sequence). There are 15 residues in the CDR3. J gave up 4 bases and V 4 bases, and 8 bases lay outside the gene matches. The CDR3 bases are TGTGCCAGCAGCGGCCGGGACAGGGACTTCTATGGCTACACCTTC. This sequence encodes CASSGRDRDFYGYTF.

The chain employs TRBV6-5 and TRBJ1-1, with D unclear. This CDR3 contains 12 residues. From germline, CDR1 is MNHEY and CDR2 SVGAGI. Trimming shortened V by 6 bases and J by 11 bases, and 16 bases separated the two germline ends. For the CDR3, the DNA is TGTGCCAGCAGGGCCCGGGAAGAAAAGGCTTTCTTT. Protein sequence: CASRAREEKAFF.

The chain joins TRBV14 to TRBJ2-7; a possible D gene is TRBD2 (7 bases). V was pared by 0 bases and J by 4 bases, with 16 bases between. Looked up from germline, CDR1 is SGHDN and CDR2 is FVKESK. CDR3 size: 16 residues. The DNA of the CDR3 is TGTGCCAGCAGCCAAGATCGGGGGGCGACGCTTTACGAGCAGTACTTC. Translation: CASSQDRGATLYEQYF.

This sequence joins TRBV5-1 and TRBJ2-5; 9 bases agree with TRBD1. The CDR3 runs to 16 residues. Germline V CDR1 and CDR2: SGHRS, YFSETQ. J lost 7 bases, V lost 2 bases, and 12 bases had no gene match. CDR3 sequence: CASSLPTGGPLGTQYF. In DNA, the CDR3 is TGCGCCAGCAGCTTACCGACAGGGGGGCCCCTAGGGACCCAGTACTTC. The variable domain in full, completed from reference TRBV5-1 and TRBJ2-5, reads KAGVTQTPRYLIKTRGQQVTLSCSPISGHRSVSWYQQTPGQGLQFLFEYFSETQRNKGNFPGRFSGRQFSNSRSEMNVSTLELGDSALYLCASSLPTGGPLGTQYFGPGTRLLVL.

This chain uses TRBV28 with TRBJ2-1; the D gene is possibly TRBD1 (5 bases). Germline CDR1 reads MDHEN; CDR2 reads SYDVKM. This CDR3 spans 13 amino acids. Trimming left V 3 bases short and J 15 bases short, with 18 bases between. The CDR3 here is CASSFPQGPSPFF. CDR3 coding DNA: TGTGCCAGCAGTTTTCCTCAGGGCCCAAGTCCGTTCTTC.

The J gene is TRBJ1-1, the V gene TRBV7-6, with 7 bases lining up with TRBD1. V lost 5 bases and J lost 5; bases outside the gene matches: 11. Germline V gene data show CDR1 as SGHVS and CDR2 as FNYEAQ. This CDR3 comprises 15 residues. The DNA of the CDR3 is TGTGCCAGCAGCCTCACAGGGGAGAGTAGAACTGAAGCTTTCTTT. As protein: CASSLTGESRTEAFF.

This chain links TRBV5-1 with TRBJ2-3; D is ambiguous. V was pared by 4 bases and J by 4 bases, with 10 bases between. This CDR3 comprises 13 residues. Germline V gene data show CDR1 as SGHRS and CDR2 as YFSETQ. CDR3 protein: CASSQAGADTQYF. CDR3 nucleotide sequence: TGCGCCAGCAGCCAAGCAGGCGCAGATACGCAGTATTTT. The full variable domain, in which reference TRBV5-1 and TRBJ2-3 provide the parts outside the CDR3, is KAGVTQTPRYLIKTRGQQVTLSCSPISGHRSVSWYQQTPGQGLQFLFEYFSETQRNKGNFPGRFSGRQFSNSRSEMNVSTLELGDSALYLCASSQAGADTQYFGPGTRLTVL.

The chain uses TRBV5-1 and TRBJ1-2; a weak D match, TRBD1 (5 bases). Germline V gives CDR1 SGHRS, CDR2 YFSETQ. CDR3 length: 16 amino acids. Trimming pared 4 bases from V and 11 bases from J, leaving 27 bases between. CDR3 loop: CASSPPLIKGATRYTF. The CDR3 DNA is TGCGCCAGCAGCCCCCCGCTGATTAAAGGGGCCACGAGGTACACCTTC.

This rearrangement joins TRBV18 to TRBJ2-1; the match to TRBD2 covers 7 bases. The germline V gene has CDR1 KGHSH and CDR2 LQKENI. The CDR3 is 15 residues long. Germline trimming cut 3 bases from V and 9 bases from J; bases unmatched to any gene: 11. Here the CDR3 DNA reads TGTGCCAGCTCACCCGGGACTAACATAATAGCTGAGCAGTTCTTC. Its protein product is CASSPGTNIIAEQFF.

This clone was counted a single time. The J gene is TRBJ2-7, the V gene TRBV5-5; 10 nucleotides line up with TRBD2. Germline-derived CDR1 and CDR2 are SGHKS and YYEKEE (reference sequence). V lost 2 bases to trimming and J lost 3 bases; unmatched junction nucleotides: 8. This CDR3 spans 16 amino acids. CDR3 residues: CASSFLGLAGDYEQYF. Written as DNA, the CDR3 is TGTGCCAGCAGCTTTCTGGGGCTAGCGGGAGACTACGAGCAGTACTTC.

The chain couples TRBV7-2 to TRBJ2-1; 10 positions agree with TRBD2. Looked up from germline, CDR1 is SGHTA and CDR2 is FQGNSA. This CDR3 region has 15 residues. The ends lost 3 bases at V and 7 bases at J; junction bases unmatched: 6. The CDR3 region is CASSFLAGAWNEQFF. CDR3 sequence (DNA): TGTGCCAGCAGCTTCCTAGCGGGGGCATGGAATGAGCAGTTCTTC.

This clone was seen just once. V gene TRBV6-1 combines with J gene TRBJ2-2; the D is unclear. In germline, CDR1 is MNHNS, CDR2 SASEGT. Trimming shortened V by 0 bases and J by 7 bases, and 6 bases separated the two germline ends. This CDR3 is 13 amino acids long. The CDR3 DNA sequence: TGTGCCAGCAGTGAAGCAATCTTCGGGGAGCTGTTTTTT. Protein: CASSEAIFGELFF.

The V call is TRBV5-1, the J call TRBJ2-5; D gene uncertain. With 0 bases removed from V and 3 bases from J, the gap between germline ends came to 9 bases. Germline-derived CDR1 and CDR2 are SGHRS and YFSETQ. The length of the CDR3 is 14 residues. CDR3 residues: CASSLVTRKETQYF. CDR3 bases: TGCGCCAGCAGCTTGGTGACGCGGAAAGAGACCCAGTACTTC.

This rearrangement joins TRBV28 to TRBJ2-1, with D maybe TRBD1 (6 bases). V was trimmed by 11 bases and J by 10 bases, leaving 24 bases between them. Germline CDR1 MDHEN, CDR2 SYDVKM. The CDR3 is made up of 14 amino acids. CDR3 sequence (DNA): TGTGCCGTCTCAGGGGAGAGTCGGGGCGGGGAGCAGTTCTTC. Translating it yields CAVSGESRGGEQFF.

The chain employs TRBV19 and TRBJ2-7; D perhaps matches TRBD1 (5 bases). Trimming cost V 5 bases and J 5 bases, with 13 bases left between them. Germline CDR1 reads LNHDA; CDR2 reads SQIVND (reference sequence). The CDR3 sequence is 13 residues long. The CDR3 region has the DNA TGTGCCAGTAGTTGGACACGAACCGACGAGCAGTACTTC. Translated: CASSWTRTDEQYF.

Of note for this clone: Other DNA sequences within the sample encode an identical CDR3. The chain carries TRBV7-7 and TRBJ2-5, with 8 bases identical to TRBD2. This CDR3 comprises 14 residues. V trimming: 5 bases; J trimming: 1 base; junction bases outside the gene matches: 3. Germline V CDR1 and CDR2: SSHAT, FNYEAQ (reference sequence). In nucleotides, the CDR3 is TGTGCCAGCAGCCCTACTAGCGGCCAAGAGACCCAGTACTTC. It codes for CASSPTSGQETQYF.

The chain couples TRBV5-1 to TRBJ1-2; TRBD1 might be the D (6 bases). The germline gives CDR1 SGHRS, CDR2 YFSETQ. V lost 4 bases and J lost 8, with 18 bases in between. The CDR3 spans 14 residues. The CDR3 sequence: CASSPQQGPGGYTF. In DNA form, the CDR3 reads TGCGCCAGCAGCCCGCAACAGGGTCCGGGGGGCTACACCTTC.

This chain joins TRBV5-6 and TRBJ2-3; D is uncertain. The CDR3 consists of 15 residues. The germline V and J ends were trimmed by 5 bases and 1 base, with 14 bases remaining between them. Germline-derived CDR1 and CDR2 are SGHDT and YYEEEE. The CDR3 nucleotides read TGTGCCAGCAGTTACTCTCCTCTCGGCACAGATACGCAGTATTTT. This translates into CASSYSPLGTDTQYF.

The chain links TRBV14 to TRBJ2-5; D gene unclear. CDR1 and CDR2 from the germline V gene are SGHDN and FVKESK. V was pared by 6 bases and J by 13 bases, with 24 bases between. CDR3 length: 14 amino acids. The CDR3 reads CASSGPPPSSSLYF. As DNA, the CDR3 is TGTGCCAGCAGTGGACCCCCACCCTCAAGCTCCCTGTACTTC.

The rearrangement links TRBV25-1 to TRBJ2-7; TRBD2 agrees at 13 bases. Looked up from germline, CDR1 is MGHDK and CDR2 is SYGVNS. V dropped 2 bases and J dropped 3; count of bases not matched to a gene: 4. The CDR3 length is 16 residues. The CDR3 loop is CASSEVGTSGDYEQYF. The CDR3 bases are TGTGCCAGCAGTGAAGTGGGGACTAGCGGGGACTACGAGCAGTACTTC.

The chain links TRBV4-3 to TRBJ2-7, with a possible D match to TRBD2 (6 bases). CDR3 length: 14 residues. V was cut by 1 base and J by 5 bases, with 12 bases left in between. The germline V gene encodes CDR1 LGHNA and CDR2 YSLEER. CDR3 amino acids: CASSQAAGGNEQYF. CDR3 DNA: TGCGCCAGCAGCCAAGCTGCCGGCGGGAACGAGCAGTACTTC.

As DNA, the CDR3 is TGTGCCAGCAGCTTGGGGGGCGTAGACAGGGTGCGCTACGAGCAGTACTTC. This gives the protein CASSLGGVDRVRYEQYF. The chain joins TRBV5-5 to TRBJ2-7; 7 nucleotides align to TRBD1. The CDR3 sequence is 17 residues long. V trimming: 0 bases; J trimming: 3 bases; junction bases outside the gene matches: 12. Germline CDR1 is SGHKS and CDR2 is YYEKEE (reference sequence).

V and J are TRBV27 and TRBJ1-3; D uncertain. CDR3 length: 14 amino acids. CDR1 is MNHEY and CDR2 is SMNVEV in the germline V gene (reference sequence). Trimming removed 1 base at V and 3 bases at J, with 7 bases between. In DNA form, the CDR3 reads TGTGCCAGCAGTTTATTAGGAGGTGGAAACACCATATATTTT. Translating gives CASSLLGGGNTIYF.

The genes are TRBV10-1 and TRBJ2-5, with a tentative D call TRBD1 (6 bases). CDR1 WNHNN and CDR2 SYGVQD come from the germline V gene (reference sequence). The germline V and J ends were trimmed by 6 bases and 0 bases, with 8 bases remaining between them. This CDR3 contains 13 residues. The CDR3 sequence is CASSGTYQETQYF. The CDR3 DNA sequence: TGCGCCAGCAGCGGGACATACCAAGAGACCCAGTACTTC.